One and the same sample provided the 28 T cell receptor beta chains below, sequenced in a study of shared clonotypes between healthy human individuals. Sequenced by immunoSEQ multiplex PCR; TCRdb stores in-frame clones only, minus some. In the table there are about 1.1 million clones, roughly 77% of which are singletons. The sample consisted of memory CD4+ T cells from PBMCs. The subset denotes: CD45RA-negative fraction. The receptors stem from a man younger than 35 in good health. Some clones in this sample may be carry-over from other donors' samples.

The J gene is TRBJ2-6, the V gene TRBV19, with 7 bases aligning to TRBD1. This CDR3 comprises 15 residues. Unmatched junction bases numbered 9, after V lost 9 bases and J lost 4 bases. CDR1 is LNHDA, CDR2 SQIVND, per germline (reference sequence). The CDR3 here is CASSPTGLGANVLTF. For the CDR3, the DNA is TGTGCCAGCTCCCCGACAGGGCTCGGGGCCAACGTCCTGACTTTC.

The CDR3 DNA reads as TGTGCCAGCAGCCCGACGACGGGTGGCTACACCTTC. Translating gives CASSPTTGGYTF. This sequence joins TRBV11-2 and TRBJ1-2; D not resolved. This CDR3 is 12 amino acids long. V lost 5 bases and J 7 bases, leaving 11 bases between the germline ends. CDR1 is SGHAT, CDR2 FQNNGV, per germline. Variable domain in full (rest from reference TRBV11-2 and TRBJ1-2): EAGVAQSPRYKIIEKRQSVAFWCNPISGHATLYWYQQILGQGPKLLIQFQNNGVVDDSQLPKDRFSAERLKGVDSTLKIQPAKLEDSAVYLCASSPTTGGYTFGSGTRLTVV.

The CDR3: CATREWTGGSEKLFF. The CDR3 DNA sequence: TGTGCCACCAGGGAATGGACAGGGGGTTCTGAAAAACTGTTTTTT. The chain recombines TRBV15 with TRBJ1-4; 10 bases map to TRBD1. V shed 6 bases, J shed 7 bases, and the junction held 8 bases outside the gene matches. CDR1 and CDR2 from the germline V gene are LNHNV and YYDKDF (reference sequence). This CDR3 has 15 amino acids.

This clone appeared a single time. The V call is TRBV25-1, the J call TRBJ1-1, with D hard to call. Trimming pared 7 bases from V and 5 bases from J, leaving 14 bases between. Germline values: CDR1 MGHDK, CDR2 SYGVNS. The CDR3 contains 13 residues. The CDR3 reads CASMNKFGTEAFF. The CDR3, as DNA: TGTGCCAGCATGAATAAGTTTGGAACTGAAGCTTTCTTT.

This chain joins TRBV2 and TRBJ2-3; D is possibly TRBD1 (6 bases). This CDR3 spans 15 amino acids. V gave up 3 bases and J gave up 0 bases, with 10 bases separating them. Germline values: CDR1 SNHLY, CDR2 FYNNEI. CDR3: CASSDGGQSTDTQYF. The CDR3 DNA is TGTGCCAGCAGTGATGGGGGACAAAGCACAGATACGCAGTATTTT.

There are a few counts of this clone. J is TRBJ2-3 and V is TRBV4-2, with D possibly matching TRBD2 (5 bases). The germline CDR1 and CDR2 sequences are LGHNA and YNFKEQ. The length of the CDR3 is 13 residues. Trimming stripped 4 bases from V and 3 bases from J, with 8 bases between. CDR3 protein: CASSPRETDTQYF. CDR3 coding DNA: TGTGCCAGCAGCCCTAGGGAGACAGATACGCAGTATTTT.

This clone was counted at least ten times. The CDR3 reads CASSMVGQGRADTQYF. CDR3 bases: TGTGCCAGTAGTATGGTCGGGCAGGGTCGGGCAGATACGCAGTATTTT. This rearrangement joins TRBV19 to TRBJ2-3, with D maybe TRBD1 (5 bases). This CDR3 region has 16 residues. In germline, CDR1 is LNHDA, CDR2 SQIVND (reference sequence). V was pared by 3 bases and J by 4 bases, with 17 bases between.

This clone has a handful of counts. J is TRBJ2-4 and V is TRBV23-1; 7 bases map to TRBD2. TRBV23-1 is identified as an open reading frame with a role that is uncertain. J gave up 2 bases and V 5 bases, and 18 bases lay outside the gene matches. This CDR3 is 19 amino acids long. The CDR3 nucleotides read TGCGCCAGCAGTTTTTTTTCAACCCGAGCGGGGTTCCCCAAAAACATTCAGTACTTC. It is translated as CASSFFSTRAGFPKNIQYF.

The J gene is TRBJ1-1, the V gene TRBV11-3; D not certain. Germline values: CDR1 SGHNT, CDR2 YENEEA. There are 16 residues in the CDR3. Trimming took off 1 base at V and 0 bases at J, with 12 bases between the two ends. CDR3 sequence: CASSLGRVLLNTEAFF. The DNA of the CDR3 is TGTGCCAGCAGCTTAGGGAGGGTCCTCCTGAACACTGAAGCTTTCTTT.

CDR3: CASRGTRIGDEQFF. The CDR3 DNA reads TGTGCCAGCAGGGGGACTAGAATTGGGGATGAGCAGTTCTTC. The V and J genes are TRBV7-2 and TRBJ2-1, with 8 bases that match TRBD2. Germline CDR1 SGHTA, CDR2 FQGNSA. This CDR3 is 14 amino acids long. Unmatched junction bases numbered 9, after V lost 6 bases and J lost 8 bases.

This clone was seen only a few times. The rearrangement links TRBV4-2 to TRBJ1-5; 10 nucleotides line up with TRBD1. CDR3 size: 16 residues. Germline loops: CDR1 LGHNA, CDR2 YNFKEQ. The trim removed 2 bases at V and 7 bases at J, leaving 8 bases unmatched. The CDR3 nucleotides are TGTGCCAGCAGCCAACGTGGGACAGGGGAAGACCAGCCCCAGCATTTT. Translating gives CASSQRGTGEDQPQHF.

In its sample, this clone was seen once. The chain couples TRBV18 to TRBJ2-7; a possible D gene is TRBD1 (6 bases). The CDR3 is 15 amino acids. Germline V gene lookup returns CDR1 KGHSH and CDR2 LQKENI. V lost 0 bases to trimming and J lost 1 base, with 10 bases between them. The CDR3 here is CASSPPGQPSYEQYF. The CDR3 DNA reads TGTGCCAGCTCACCACCCGGACAGCCTTCCTACGAGCAGTACTTC.

This chain connects TRBV2 to TRBJ2-7; 8 bases are shared with TRBD2. Germline CDR1 is SNHLY and CDR2 is FYNNEI. This CDR3 has 10 residues. The CDR3 DNA follows: TGTGTCGTCGGGAGGGACGAGCAGTACTTC. Its protein product is CVVGRDEQYF.

The rearrangement links TRBV28 to TRBJ1-2; no reliable D call. V was cut by 11 bases and J by 7 bases, with 17 bases left in between. This CDR3 spans 12 amino acids. Germline V gene sequence: CDR1 MDHEN, CDR2 SYDVKM. The CDR3, as DNA: TGTGCCGTCGAGGGCAGGCCCTCTGGCTACACCTTC. The encoded protein is CAVEGRPSGYTF.

V is TRBV28 and J is TRBJ1-5; TRBD1 matches 9 bases. Germline V gene sequence: CDR1 MDHEN, CDR2 SYDVKM. CDR3 length equals 17 residues. V shed 4 bases, J shed 3 bases, and the junction held 10 bases outside the gene matches. The CDR3: CASSSQNRGLVNQPQHF. Written as DNA, the CDR3 is TGTGCCAGCAGTTCCCAGAACAGGGGGCTTGTCAATCAGCCCCAGCATTTT.

V and J are TRBV30 and TRBJ2-4; D gene uncertain. CDR1 GTSNPN and CDR2 SVGIG come from the germline V gene (reference sequence). The germline V and J ends were trimmed by 0 bases and 6 bases, with 9 bases remaining between them. This CDR3 has 13 amino acids. Here the CDR3 reads CAWSVGVGNIQYF. CDR3 nucleotide sequence: TGTGCCTGGAGTGTCGGAGTCGGAAACATTCAGTACTTC.

This chain uses TRBV29-1 with TRBJ1-5, with unresolved D. The germline V gene has CDR1 SQVTM and CDR2 ANQGSEA. Trimming shortened V by 4 bases and J by 7 bases, and 14 bases separated the two germline ends. The CDR3 has 13 amino acids. The CDR3 sequence: CSVGLALGQPQHF. As DNA, the CDR3 is TGCAGCGTTGGTTTAGCTCTAGGGCAGCCCCAGCATTTT.

The rearrangement uses TRBV28 and TRBJ2-7; unclear D gene. This CDR3 region has 15 residues. In germline, CDR1 is MDHEN, CDR2 SYDVKM. V lost 3 bases to trimming and J lost 0 bases, with 12 bases between them. CDR3 in DNA: TGTGCCAGCAGTTTTTTCAGACGGAGCTCCTACGAGCAGTACTTC. Translating gives CASSFFRRSSYEQYF.

The chain uses TRBV6-5 and TRBJ2-7; TRBD2 is a possible D gene (6 bases). The CDR3 consists of 13 residues. V was trimmed by 7 bases and J by 0 bases, leaving 10 bases between them. The germline V gene has CDR1 MNHEY and CDR2 SVGAGI. This CDR3 reads CASTRGDSYEQYF. The DNA of the CDR3 is TGTGCCAGCACCCGCGGGGACTCCTACGAGCAGTACTTC.

The rearrangement links TRBV9 to TRBJ1-2; the match to TRBD1 covers 8 bases. With V trimmed by 1 base and J by 1 base, 3 bases remained unmatched. Germline lookup yields CDR1 SGDLS and CDR2 YYNGEE. This CDR3 is 15 amino acids long. CDR3 nucleotides: TGTGCCAGCAGCGTAACGACAGGGGTTAACTATGGCTACACCTTC. Its protein is CASSVTTGVNYGYTF.

The CDR3: CSVSGGGDTEAFF. CDR3 in DNA: TGCAGCGTTTCGGGGGGCGGGGACACTGAAGCTTTCTTT. This rearrangement joins TRBV29-1 to TRBJ1-1; possible D gene TRBD1, 6 bases. The CDR3 is 13 amino acids. Germline CDR1 SQVTM, CDR2 ANQGSEA. Trimming removed 5 bases from V and 3 bases from J, with 13 bases in between.

This clone came up a few times. V gene TRBV4-2 combines with J gene TRBJ1-1; D not certain. The V and J ends lost 0 bases and 1 base respectively, with 9 bases between them. The CDR3 is 15 residues long. Germline lookup yields CDR1 LGHNA and CDR2 YNFKEQ. Here the CDR3 DNA reads TGTGCCAGCAGCCAAGAGTTAATAGGGAACACTGAAGCTTTCTTT. Protein: CASSQELIGNTEAFF.

This clone was observed a handful of times. The CDR3 DNA reads as TGTGCCTGGAGTGCCTCCGAAGGGACAACTAATGAAAAACTGTTTTTT. This sequence encodes CAWSASEGTTNEKLFF. This chain joins TRBV30 and TRBJ1-4, with D unresolved. V gave up 1 base and J gave up 0 bases, with 12 bases separating them. The germline V gene encodes CDR1 GTSNPN and CDR2 SVGIG (reference sequence). The CDR3 is 16 amino acids. The whole variable domain, remainder taken from reference TRBV30 and TRBJ1-4, is SQTIHQWPATLVQPVGSPLSLECTVEGTSNPNLYWYRQAAGRGLQLLFYSVGIGQISSEVPQNLSASRPQDRQFILSSKKLLLSDSGFYLCAWSASEGTTNEKLFFGSGTQLSVL.

The table lists this clone with a few counts. The rearrangement uses TRBV30 and TRBJ2-3; 11 bases are shared with TRBD2. V lost 4 bases to trimming and J lost 9 bases; unmatched junction nucleotides: 21. The CDR3 is 18 residues long. CDR1 and CDR2 from the germline V gene are GTSNPN and SVGIG (reference sequence). The CDR3 reads CAWMGGVAGGTLGRTQYF. The CDR3 bases are TGTGCCTGGATGGGAGGTGTAGCGGGAGGGACCCTCGGACGCACGCAGTATTTT.

Of note for this clone: Possible read error: a much larger clone is one base away. The chain is built from TRBV30 and TRBJ2-7, with 8 bases matching TRBD2. The CDR3 has 15 amino acids. Germline V lookup: CDR1 GTSNPN, CDR2 SVGIG (reference sequence). V trimming: 8 bases; J trimming: 7 bases; junction bases outside the gene matches: 19. CDR3 nucleotide sequence: TGTGCCCGGACCCCCGGGACTAGGCCCGGTTCGGAGCAGTACTTC. This encodes CARTPGTRPGSEQYF.

This chain joins TRBV5-1 and TRBJ1-6, with 8 bases matching TRBD1. V lost 4 bases to trimming and J lost 6 bases; unmatched junction nucleotides: 3. This CDR3 has 14 residues. Germline V gene sequence: CDR1 SGHRS, CDR2 YFSETQ. The CDR3, as DNA: TGCGCCAGCAGCCTGGACAGGGCTAATTCACCCCTCCACTTT. Translation: CASSLDRANSPLHF.

A note on this clone: A read error may be the cause here, since a much bigger clone is one base away. The J gene is TRBJ2-5, the V gene TRBV6-5; 8 bases line up with TRBD1. CDR3 size: 12 residues. The ends lost 5 bases at V and 5 bases at J; junction bases unmatched: 1. Germline V gene data show CDR1 as MNHEY and CDR2 as SVGAGI. CDR3 amino acids: CASSDRGETQYF. The CDR3 region has the DNA TGTGCCAGCAGTGACAGGGGCGAGACCCAGTACTTC.

J is TRBJ1-3 and V is TRBV19, with D perhaps TRBD1 (6 bases). V lost 3 bases and J 3 bases, leaving 9 bases between the germline ends. CDR3 size: 14 residues. Germline V gene sequence: CDR1 LNHDA, CDR2 SQIVND (reference sequence). CDR3 DNA sequence: TGTGCCAGTAGTATGGGGACAAGTGGAAACACCATATATTTT. Its translation: CASSMGTSGNTIYF. Filled out from reference TRBV19 and TRBJ1-3, the complete variable domain reads DGGITQSPKYLFRKEGQNVTLSCEQNLNHDAMYWYRQDPGQGLRLIYYSQIVNDFQKGDIAEGYSVSREKKESFPLTVTSAQKNPTAFYLCASSMGTSGNTIYFGEGSWLTVV.